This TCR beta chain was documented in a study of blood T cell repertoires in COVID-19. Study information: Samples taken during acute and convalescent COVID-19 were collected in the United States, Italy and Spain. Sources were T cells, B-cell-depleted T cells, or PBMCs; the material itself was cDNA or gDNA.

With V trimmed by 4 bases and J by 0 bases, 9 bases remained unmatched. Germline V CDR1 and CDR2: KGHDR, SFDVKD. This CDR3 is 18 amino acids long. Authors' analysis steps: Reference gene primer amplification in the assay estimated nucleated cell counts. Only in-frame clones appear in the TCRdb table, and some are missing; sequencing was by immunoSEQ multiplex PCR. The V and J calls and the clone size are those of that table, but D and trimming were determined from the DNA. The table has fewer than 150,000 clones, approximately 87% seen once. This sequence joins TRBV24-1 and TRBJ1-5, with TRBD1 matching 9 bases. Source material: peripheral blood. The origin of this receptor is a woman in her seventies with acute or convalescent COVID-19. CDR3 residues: CATSDRGGQGNSNQPQHF. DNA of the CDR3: TGTGCCACCAGTGACCGGGGGGGACAGGGCAATAGCAATCAGCCCCAGCATTTT.